This TCR beta chain was sequenced for a study of immune heterogeneity within non-small cell lung tumors. TCR beta CDR3 was amplified by multiplex PCR, first round ten to eleven cycles, 32 V and 13 J primers. Via MiXCR, TCRdb re-called the multiplex PCR reads, giving one row per CDR3 protein. This repertoire shows 9,900 or so distinct CDR3 sequences, about 26% found once; its top ten account for roughly 27%. Regarding this clonotype: A much larger clone lies a single base off, so this may be a read error.

The germline CDR1 and CDR2 sequences are SQVTM and ANQGSEA. Losses at the gene ends were 7 bases for V and 4 bases for J; bases not matched to a gene: 11. This CDR3 is 14 amino acids long. The template consisted of bulk tumor genomic DNA, with around 600 ng used per sample. Spaced far apart, several biopsies were taken from each primary tumor during surgery. Untreated, newly diagnosed non-small cell lung cancer patients underwent curative surgery. Patients with newly diagnosed non-small cell lung cancer who underwent surgery with curative intent served as donors. The sequencing input was lung tumor tissue. The chain uses TRBV29-1 and TRBJ2-7; 9 nucleotides agree with TRBD1. This TCR came from a woman in her 50s with non-small cell lung cancer. The CDR3 DNA sequence: TGCAGCGCCTACACAGGGACAGGGTTTTACGAGCAGTACTTC. Its translation: CSAYTGTGFYEQYF.